This T cell receptor beta chain was identified during a study of blood T cell repertoires in COVID-19. Study in general: Samples taken during acute and convalescent COVID-19 were collected in the United States, Italy and Spain. PBMCs, B-cell-depleted T cells, or T cells were the source of the cDNA or gDNA that made up the material.

Original data processing: Nucleated cell counts were estimated from reference gene primer amplification. Using immunoSEQ multiplex PCR, the repertoire was profiled, and TCRdb retains in-frame clones only, with some absent. The V and J calls and the clone size are those of that table, but D and trimming were determined from the DNA. The sample holds 200,000 to 250,000 clones; around four fifths are singletons and the top ten take approximately 5%. Seattle patient enrollment occurred during active infection, with longitudinal follow-up thereafter. CDR1 SGHTA and CDR2 FQGNSA come from the germline V gene. Trimming removed 2 bases from V and 5 bases from J; junction bases left unmatched: 8. The CDR3 totals 15 residues.

The chain carries TRBV7-2 and TRBJ2-5; 7 positions match TRBD1. The source material was peripheral blood. The clonotype was recovered from a woman aged 70-85 years with COVID-19, enrolled during active disease. CDR3 coding DNA: TGTGCCAGCAGCTTAAGGGGACAGCGGTGGGAGACCCAGTACTTC. It codes for CASSLRGQRWETQYF.